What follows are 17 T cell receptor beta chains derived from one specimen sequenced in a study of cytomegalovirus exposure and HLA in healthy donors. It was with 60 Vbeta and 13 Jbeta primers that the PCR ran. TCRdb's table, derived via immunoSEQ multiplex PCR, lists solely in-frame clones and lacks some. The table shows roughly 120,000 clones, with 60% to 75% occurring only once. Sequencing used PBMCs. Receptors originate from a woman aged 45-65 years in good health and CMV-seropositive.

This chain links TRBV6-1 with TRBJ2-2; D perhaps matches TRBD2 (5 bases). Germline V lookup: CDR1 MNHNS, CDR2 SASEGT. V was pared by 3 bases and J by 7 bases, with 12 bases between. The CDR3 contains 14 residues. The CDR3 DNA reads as TGTGCCAGCAGTGAGAGAGGGCCGGGCGGGGAGCTGTTTTTT. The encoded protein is CASSERGPGGELFF.

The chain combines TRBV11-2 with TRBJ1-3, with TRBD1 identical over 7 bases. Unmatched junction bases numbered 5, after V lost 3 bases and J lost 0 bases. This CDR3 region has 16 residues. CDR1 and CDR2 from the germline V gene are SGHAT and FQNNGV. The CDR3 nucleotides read TGTGCCAGCAGCTTCCAGACAGGGACCTCTGGAAACACCATATATTTT. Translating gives CASSFQTGTSGNTIYF.

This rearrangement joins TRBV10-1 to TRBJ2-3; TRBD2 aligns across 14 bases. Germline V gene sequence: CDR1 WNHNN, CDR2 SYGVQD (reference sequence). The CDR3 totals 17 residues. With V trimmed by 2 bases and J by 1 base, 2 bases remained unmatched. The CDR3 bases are TGCGCCAGCAGTGAGGGGACTAGCGGGGGCCGCACAGATACGCAGTATTTT. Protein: CASSEGTSGGRTDTQYF.

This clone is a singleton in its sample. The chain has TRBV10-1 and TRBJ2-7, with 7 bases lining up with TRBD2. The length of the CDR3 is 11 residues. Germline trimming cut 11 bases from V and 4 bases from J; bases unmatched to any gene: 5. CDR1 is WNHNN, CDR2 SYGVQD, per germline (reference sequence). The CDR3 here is CAGWGGYEQYF. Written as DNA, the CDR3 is TGCGCCGGGTGGGGGGGGTACGAGCAGTACTTC.

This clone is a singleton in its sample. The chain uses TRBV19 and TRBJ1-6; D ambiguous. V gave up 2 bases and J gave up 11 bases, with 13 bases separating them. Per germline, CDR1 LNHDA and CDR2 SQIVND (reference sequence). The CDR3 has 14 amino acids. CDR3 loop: CASSISVWGAPLHF. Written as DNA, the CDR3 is TGTGCCAGTAGTATATCGGTGTGGGGAGCACCCCTCCACTTT.

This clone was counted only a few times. The CDR3 nucleotides read TGTGCCAGCAGTGCGGGACAGGGGGCCTACAATGAGCAGTTCTTC. Protein sequence: CASSAGQGAYNEQFF. The rearrangement joins TRBV6-4 to TRBJ2-1; 11 nucleotides match TRBD1. Germline CDR1 and CDR2: MRHNA and SNTAGT. The junction had 1 base not matched to a gene; V was cut back by 4 bases and J by 2 bases. This CDR3 region has 15 residues.

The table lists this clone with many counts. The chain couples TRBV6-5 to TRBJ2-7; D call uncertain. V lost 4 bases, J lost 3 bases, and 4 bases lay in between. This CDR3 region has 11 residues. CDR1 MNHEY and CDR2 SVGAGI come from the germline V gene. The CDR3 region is CASSSIYEQYF. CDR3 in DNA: TGTGCCAGCAGTTCTATCTACGAGCAGTACTTC.

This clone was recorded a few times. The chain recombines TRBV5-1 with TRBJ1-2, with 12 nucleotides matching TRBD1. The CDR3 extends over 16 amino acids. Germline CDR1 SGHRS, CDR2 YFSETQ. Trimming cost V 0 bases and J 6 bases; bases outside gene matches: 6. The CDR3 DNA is TGCGCCAGCAGCTTGGATCCGGGACAGGGGGCGCATGGCTACACCTTC. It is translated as CASSLDPGQGAHGYTF.

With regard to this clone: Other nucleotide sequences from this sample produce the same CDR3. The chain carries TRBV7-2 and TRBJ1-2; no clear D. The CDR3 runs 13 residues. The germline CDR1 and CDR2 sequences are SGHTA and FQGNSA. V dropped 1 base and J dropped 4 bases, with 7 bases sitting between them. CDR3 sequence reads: CASSLGSGYGYTF. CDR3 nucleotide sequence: TGTGCCAGCAGCTTAGGCAGTGGCTATGGCTACACCTTC. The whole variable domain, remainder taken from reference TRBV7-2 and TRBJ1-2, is GAGVSQSPSNKVTEKGKDVELRCDPISGHTALYWYRQSLGQGLEFLIYFQGNSAPDKSGLPSDRFSAERTGGSVSTLTIQRTQQEDSAVYLCASSLGSGYGYTFGSGTRLTVV.

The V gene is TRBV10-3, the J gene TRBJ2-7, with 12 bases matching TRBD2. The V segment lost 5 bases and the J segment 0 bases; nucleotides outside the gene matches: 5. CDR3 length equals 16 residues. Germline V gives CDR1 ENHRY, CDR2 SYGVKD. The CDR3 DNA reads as TGTGCCATCAGTACTAGCGGGGGGCCAAGCTCCTACGAGCAGTACTTC. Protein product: CAISTSGGPSSYEQYF.

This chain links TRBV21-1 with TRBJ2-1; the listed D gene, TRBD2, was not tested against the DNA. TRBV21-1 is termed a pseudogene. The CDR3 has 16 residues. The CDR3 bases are TGTGCCAGCAGCAAAGCTACTAGCGGGGGGCCCAGGGAGCAGTTCTTC. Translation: CASSKATSGGPREQFF.

The CDR3 reads CASSAQGGYEQYF. The CDR3 nucleotides are TGTGCCAGCAGCGCACAGGGTGGTTACGAGCAGTACTTC. The chain employs TRBV5-4 and TRBJ2-7, with D possibly TRBD1 on 6 matching bases. In germline, CDR1 is SGHNT, CDR2 YYREEE (reference sequence). Trimming removed 4 bases at V and 4 bases at J, with 12 bases between. The CDR3 runs 13 residues.

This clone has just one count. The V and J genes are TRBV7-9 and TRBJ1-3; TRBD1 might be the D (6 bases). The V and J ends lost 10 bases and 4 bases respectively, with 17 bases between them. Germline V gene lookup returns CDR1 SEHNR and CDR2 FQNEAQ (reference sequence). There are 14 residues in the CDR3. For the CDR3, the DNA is TGTGCCATCTTAATAGCAGGGGACGGAAACACCATATATTTT. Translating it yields CAILIAGDGNTIYF. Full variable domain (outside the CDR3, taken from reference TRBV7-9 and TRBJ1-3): DTGVSQNPRHKITKRGQNVTFRCDPISEHNRLYWYRQTLGQGPEFLTYFQNEAQLEKSRLLSDRFSAERPKGSFSTLEIQRTEQGDSAMYLCAILIAGDGNTIYFGEGSWLTVV.

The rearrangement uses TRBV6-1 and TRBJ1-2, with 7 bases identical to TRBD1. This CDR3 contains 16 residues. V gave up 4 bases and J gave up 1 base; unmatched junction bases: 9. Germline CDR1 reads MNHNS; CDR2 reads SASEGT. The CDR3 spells CASSGYDRENNYGYTF. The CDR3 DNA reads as TGTGCCAGCAGTGGATACGACAGGGAAAATAACTATGGCTACACCTTC.

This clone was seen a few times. CDR3 DNA sequence: TGCGCCAGCAGCCAGCAGGGTCTCTATGGCTACACCTTC. Its translation is CASSQQGLYGYTF. V and J are TRBV4-1 and TRBJ1-2; possibly TRBD1 for D (5 bases). Trimming cost V 3 bases and J 4 bases, with 9 bases left between them. Germline assignment: CDR1 MGHRA and CDR2 YSYEKL. The CDR3 spans 13 residues.

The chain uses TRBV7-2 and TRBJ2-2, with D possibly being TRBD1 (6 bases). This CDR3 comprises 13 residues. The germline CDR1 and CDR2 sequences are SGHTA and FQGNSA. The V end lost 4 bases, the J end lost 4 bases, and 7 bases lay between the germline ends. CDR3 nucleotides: TGTGCCAGCAGCTCCAGGGGCACCGGGGAGCTGTTTTTT. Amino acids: CASSSRGTGELFF. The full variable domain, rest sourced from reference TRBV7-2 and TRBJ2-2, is GAGVSQSPSNKVTEKGKDVELRCDPISGHTALYWYRQSLGQGLEFLIYFQGNSAPDKSGLPSDRFSAERTGGSVSTLTIQRTQQEDSAVYLCASSSRGTGELFFGEGSRLTVL.

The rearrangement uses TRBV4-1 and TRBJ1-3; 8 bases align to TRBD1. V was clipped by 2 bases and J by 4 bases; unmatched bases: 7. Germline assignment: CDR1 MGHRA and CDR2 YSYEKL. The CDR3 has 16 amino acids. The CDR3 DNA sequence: TGCGCCAGCAGCCAATCGGACAGGGCAGTCGGAAACACCATATATTTT. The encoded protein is CASSQSDRAVGNTIYF.